This record looks at one T cell receptor (beta chain) sequence and its context. Its target is unknown. The sample holds other DNA sequences that translate to the same CDR3. PCR used 60 Vbeta primers and 13 Jbeta primers. Libraries were prepared by immunoSEQ multiplex PCR; TCRdb keeps only in-frame clonotypes and omits some of them. This sample carries 150,000 to 200,000 clones, roughly 80% of them seen once, and the ten largest clones take roughly 4.9%. The V gene end was trimmed by 3 bases and the J gene end by 1 base; junction bases not matched to a gene: 3. This CDR3 region has 14 residues. CDR1 and CDR2 (germline): SGHNT, YYREEE (reference sequence). The data were obtained in a study of cytomegalovirus exposure and HLA in healthy donors. Study summary: As an earlier analysis found, 180 million or so T cells yielded 117 million unique TCR beta sequences.

Whole-study findings and limits: A classifier reportedly called cytomegalovirus status with high sensitivity and specificity. Prior analysis indicated that the majority of TCR beta V segments exhibited productivity approximately 90% or approximately 30% of the time. Most TCR sequences showed up rarely, but some public TCRs showed up in many donors.

The gene calls are TRBV5-4 and TRBJ1-2; TRBD1 matches at 7 bases. The source of this sequence is a woman aged 18-29 years in good health and CMV-seropositive. Sequencing was carried out using PBMCs. CDR3: CASSSGQVNYGYTF. CDR3 in DNA: TGTGCCAGCAGCTCAGGACAGGTTAACTATGGCTACACCTTC.